These T cell receptor beta chains were read from a single sample in a study of blood T cells in healthy people across ages. TCRdb independently ran MiXCR on the 5' RACE reads; one entry per CDR3 protein. The table lists about 1.5 million distinct CDR3 sequences, around 40% of them singletons. Sequencing was carried out using blood. These receptors came from a woman between 18 and 30 years old in good health. Each CDR3 is given with its conserved first and last residue. D genes are given only for firm matches. Size tells how often a clone was seen (once, few, many) or the class of an expanded clone, and some rows leave it out.

DNA: TGTGCCACCAGCAGCCTTAGCGGGAGTACCTACAATGAGCAGTTCTTC
CDR3: CATSSLSGSTYNEQFF
D: TRBD2
V: TRBV15
size: NA
J: TRBJ2-1

DNA: TGTGCCAGCACCCTGTTAGGGGGTCCGGACAGGGCGCATTCACCCCTCCACTTT
CDR3: CASTLLGGPDRAHSPLHF
D: TRBD1
V: TRBV11-2
size: NA
J: TRBJ1-6

DNA: TGTGCCAGTAGTATCGGACAGGGAAAAGCCTACGAGCAGTACTTC
CDR3: CASSIGQGKAYEQYF
D: TRBD1
V: TRBV19
size: NA
J: TRBJ2-7

DNA: TGCAGTGCCGGTGGGGTAGGTGAAGCTTTCTTT
CDR3: CSAGGVGEAFF
D: NA
V: TRBV20-1
size: NA
J: TRBJ1-1

DNA: TGTGCCAGCAGCCAGGCCTTGGGGCTTGAGCAGTACTTC
CDR3: CASSQALGLEQYF
D: NA
V: TRBV3-1
size: many
J: TRBJ2-7

DNA: TGTGCCAGCAGCAGGAGGGAAGCGAACACCGGGGAGCTGTTTTTT
CDR3: CASSRREANTGELFF
D: NA
V: TRBV9
size: NA
J: TRBJ2-2

DNA: TGCAGTGCTAGAGATAGTGAGCGGGGGAGCACAGATACGCAGTATTTT
CDR3: CSARDSERGSTDTQYF
D: TRBD2
V: TRBV20-1
size: NA
J: TRBJ2-3

DNA: TGTGCCACCGGTCTTGGCAATGAGCAGTACTTC
CDR3: CATGLGNEQYF
D: NA
V: TRBV24-1
size: NA
J: TRBJ2-5

DNA: TGTGCCAGCAGCCCCAGGGGGCTTCGTGAAAAACTGTTTTTT
CDR3: CASSPRGLREKLFF
D: TRBD1
V: TRBV7-2
size: NA
J: TRBJ1-4

DNA: TGTGCCAGCAGTCCGGGACTAGCGTGCGAGCAGTACTTC
CDR3: CASSPGLACEQYF
D: TRBD2
V: TRBV27
size: NA
J: TRBJ2-7

DNA: TGTGCCACTGGGACAGAATACGAGCAGTACTTC
CDR3: CATGTEYEQYF
D: NA
V: TRBV21-1
size: NA
J: TRBJ2-7

DNA: TGTGCCAGCAGCTTAGGCGACAGGGGGGCCTACGAGCAGTACTTC
CDR3: CASSLGDRGAYEQYF
D: TRBD1
V: TRBV7-8
size: NA
J: TRBJ2-7

DNA: TGCGCCAGCAGCTTGGTTCCAGGGGCGAACTCTGGGAGCTCCTACAATGAGCAGTTCTTC
CDR3: CASSLVPGANSGSSYNEQFF
D: NA
V: TRBV5-1
size: NA
J: TRBJ2-1

DNA: TGTGCCAGCAGTTTAGAGACTTACGCTAGGGAGCAGTACTTC
CDR3: CASSLETYAREQYF
D: NA
V: TRBV11-1
size: NA
J: TRBJ2-4

DNA: TGCAGCGTTGAATCAGGACTAGTGACGGAGCAGTACTTC
CDR3: CSVESGLVTEQYF
D: TRBD2
V: TRBV29-1
size: NA
J: TRBJ2-5